Listed below are T cell receptor beta chains from one sample, sequenced in a study of radiation and T cells in renal cell carcinoma. Repertoires were generated with immunoSEQ multiplex PCR, while TCRdb's copy carries only in-frame clones and drops some. The sample consists of fewer than 80,000 clones, roughly 83% of them appearing once. Sequencing was performed on blood, taken from a patient whose treatment included radiotherapy and nephrectomy. All receptors derive from a woman aged 55-70 years with renal cell carcinoma. The CDR3 runs from the conserved cysteine through the conserved F or W. The D gene is left open where the match is weak. Clone size appears in some rows only: once, few, many, or a class for an expanded clone.

TRBJ2-5	.	TRBV4-1	.	CASSQVTVQETQYF	TGCGCCAGCAGCCAAGTGACGGTCCAAGAGACCCAGTACTTC
TRBJ2-7	.	TRBV7-2	TRBD2	CASSLGTSGTRNF	TGTGCCAGCAGCTTAGGGACTAGCGGGACGAGGAACTTC
TRBJ1-1	once	TRBV27	.	CASSFGGARTEAFF	TGTGCCAGCAGTTTTGGGGGGGCGCGGACTGAAGCTTTCTTT
TRBJ1-5	.	TRBV23-1	.	CASSQSSEGRVDQPQHF	TGCGCCAGCAGTCAATCCTCGGAAGGGAGGGTCGATCAGCCCCAGCATTTT
TRBJ2-5	.	TRBV6-6	.	CASTQGTPQETQYF	TGTGCCAGCACTCAGGGAACCCCCCAAGAGACCCAGTACTTC
TRBJ2-2	once	TRBV4-1	.	CASSQEITGELFF	TGCGCCAGCAGCCAAGAAATAACCGGGGAGCTGTTTTTT
TRBJ1-1	once	TRBV6-4	.	CASSPRLTGTITEAFF	TGTGCCAGCAGTCCAAGATTGACCGGGACAATCACTGAAGCTTTCTTT
TRBJ2-7	.	TRBV10-3	TRBD1	CAISESTGTEQYF	TGTGCCATCAGTGAGTCGACAGGGACCGAGCAGTACTTC
TRBJ2-2	.	TRBV2	TRBD1	CASSEGTGFRTGELFF	TGTGCCAGCAGTGAAGGGACAGGGTTCCGAACCGGGGAGCTGTTTTTT
TRBJ1-5	once	TRBV29-1	.	CSVETDSNQPQHF	TGCAGCGTAGAGACAGATAGCAATCAGCCCCAGCATTTT
TRBJ1-1	.	TRBV19	.	CASSINTPIEAFF	TGTGCCAGTAGTATAAACACACCAATTGAAGCTTTCTTT
TRBJ2-1	.	TRBV19	.	CASSIDGAGRNEQFF	TGTGCCAGTAGTATCGACGGGGCGGGCCGCAATGAGCAGTTCTTC
TRBJ1-1	few	TRBV2	.	CASCERLMNTEAFF	TGTGCCAGCTGCGAACGGTTAATGAACACTGAAGCTTTCTTT
TRBJ1-5	few	TRBV27	.	CASSPRGTPQHF	TGTGCCAGCAGTCCAAGAGGGACGCCCCAGCATTTT
TRBJ1-6	.	TRBV19	TRBD1	CASSDTGGENSPLHF	TGTGCCAGTAGTGACACAGGGGGCGAGAATTCACCCCTCCACTTT
TRBJ1-2	.	TRBV6-1	.	CASSEARVSYGYTF	TGTGCCAGCAGTGAAGCGCGGGTCAGCTATGGCTACACCTTC
TRBJ2-1	.	TRBV15	TRBD1	CATSREGQGLFEQFF	TGTGCCACCAGCAGAGAGGGACAGGGACTATTTGAGCAGTTCTTC
TRBJ1-4	.	TRBV27	TRBD1	CASSLSDYRGEKLFF	TGTGCCAGCAGTTTATCGGACTACAGGGGCGAAAAACTGTTTTTT
TRBJ1-1	.	TRBV6-1	.	CASSDRGRGVAFF	TGTGCCAGCAGTGACAGGGGCAGAGGTGTAGCTTTCTTT
TRBJ2-1	.	TRBV2	.	CASSYLLGAYNEQFF	TGTGCCAGCAGTTACCTTTTGGGGGCCTACAATGAGCAGTTCTTC
TRBJ2-5	.	TRBV13	TRBD1	CASSHAGGRHGETQYF	TGTGCCAGCAGCCACGCAGGGGGCCGACACGGGGAGACCCAGTACTTC
TRBJ1-5	few	TRBV6-6	TRBD1	CASSSDRGLVQPQHF	TGTGCCAGCAGTTCCGACAGGGGCCTTGTTCAGCCCCAGCATTTT
TRBJ1-5	.	TRBV15	TRBD1	CATSRGQGDQPQHF	TGTGCCACCAGCAGAGGACAGGGTGACCAGCCCCAGCATTTT
TRBJ2-3	.	TRBV11-2	.	CASSLTPRPDTQYF	TGTGCCAGCAGCTTAACCCCACGTCCAGATACGCAGTATTTT
TRBJ1-1	few	TRBV18	.	CASTKGGDTEAFF	TGTGCCAGCACTAAGGGGGGGGACACTGAAGCTTTCTTT
TRBJ1-1	.	TRBV6-5	.	CASSYMADGADTEAFF	TGTGCCAGCAGTTACATGGCAGATGGGGCGGACACTGAAGCTTTCTTT
TRBJ1-1	few	TRBV4-1	.	CASSHVGDAEAFF	TGCGCCAGCAGCCACGTCGGAGACGCTGAAGCTTTCTTT
TRBJ1-1	.	TRBV10-3	.	CAIGTANTEAFF	TGTGCCATCGGGACGGCGAACACTGAAGCTTTCTTT
TRBJ1-1	.	TRBV10-1	TRBD1	CASGETGAVTEAFF	TGCGCCAGCGGTGAGACAGGGGCGGTCACTGAAGCTTTCTTT
TRBJ2-7	.	TRBV27	.	CASSLSGGLNFPYEQYF	TGTGCCAGCAGTTTATCCGGCGGGTTAAACTTCCCCTACGAGCAGTACTTC
TRBJ1-1	.	TRBV2	.	CATEQGYNTEAFF	TGTGCCACCGAACAGGGTTACAACACTGAAGCTTTCTTT
TRBJ2-7	.	TRBV2	.	CASSEDRYEQYF	TGTGCCAGCAGTGAAGATCGCTACGAGCAGTACTTC
TRBJ1-1	.	TRBV28	.	CASSLGRNTEAFF	TGTGCCAGCAGTTTGGGACGGAACACTGAAGCTTTCTTT
TRBJ1-1	.	TRBV5-6	.	CASSYRDDAFF	TGTGCCAGCAGCTACCGGGACGATGCTTTCTTT
TRBJ2-1	.	TRBV10-2	TRBD1	CASSGAGTGRNEQFF	TGCGCCAGCAGTGGGGCCGGGACAGGGAGGAATGAGCAGTTCTTC
TRBJ2-3	.	TRBV18	TRBD2	CASSRIPGGGRTDTQYF	TGTGCCAGCTCACGAATCCCCGGCGGGGGGAGGACAGATACGCAGTATTTT
TRBJ1-3	.	TRBV7-2	.	CASSLVGGVHGNTIYF	TGTGCCAGCAGCTTAGTTGGCGGGGTTCATGGAAACACCATATATTTT
TRBJ1-5	.	TRBV4-1	.	CASSLSGAVSNQPQHF	TGCGCCAGCAGCCTGTCGGGGGCGGTGAGCAATCAGCCCCAGCATTTT
TRBJ2-7	few	TRBV7-2	TRBD1	CASSLVSIQGAAYEQYF	TGTGCCAGCAGCTTAGTCTCTATCCAGGGGGCAGCATACGAGCAGTACTTC
TRBJ1-1	.	TRBV6-1	.	CASRGPRTEQAFF	TGTGCCAGCAGGGGTCCCCGGACAGAACAAGCTTTCTTT
TRBJ2-7	.	TRBV5-4	.	CASSWGGTAGFYEQYF	TGTGCCAGCAGCTGGGGAGGGACAGCCGGATTCTACGAGCAGTACTTC
TRBJ1-2	.	TRBV27	TRBD1	CASSSTGQGAYGYTF	TGTGCCAGCAGTTCGACTGGACAGGGGGCCTATGGCTACACCTTC
TRBJ2-3	.	TRBV5-5	TRBD1	CASSLGTGNTDTQYF	TGTGCCAGCAGCTTGGGGACAGGGAACACAGATACGCAGTATTTT
TRBJ1-2	.	TRBV14	.	CASRVGPGDYGYTF	TGTGCCAGCAGGGTCGGACCGGGAGACTATGGCTACACCTTC
TRBJ2-5	.	TRBV7-2	.	CASSSRVGGRAETQYF	TGTGCCAGCAGCTCTAGGGTAGGAGGCCGGGCGGAGACCCAGTACTTC
TRBJ2-1	.	TRBV28	.	CASTRSGFNEQFF	TGTGCCAGCACCCGATCGGGGTTCAATGAGCAGTTCTTC
TRBJ1-3	once	TRBV29-1	.	CSVLGGYDLSGNTIYF	TGCAGCGTTTTGGGGGGGTACGACCTCTCTGGAAACACCATATATTTT
TRBJ2-1	.	TRBV19	.	CASSIVGKLGNEQFF	TGTGCCAGTAGTATAGTAGGCAAGCTCGGGAATGAGCAGTTCTTC
TRBJ1-6	.	TRBV5-4	.	CASSLWENSPLHF	TGTGCCAGCAGCTTGTGGGAGAATTCACCCCTCCACTTT
TRBJ2-2	.	TRBV7-8	TRBD2	CASSYPGTSRSTGELFF	TGTGCCAGCAGCTACCCAGGGACTAGCAGATCCACCGGGGAGCTGTTTTTT
TRBJ1-1	.	TRBV28	.	CASSFKGNTEAFF	TGTGCCAGCAGTTTCAAGGGGAACACTGAAGCTTTCTTT
TRBJ1-1	.	TRBV11-2	TRBD1	CASSFRGLWDTEAFF	TGTGCCAGCAGCTTTAGGGGGCTCTGGGACACTGAAGCTTTCTTT
TRBJ2-1	.	TRBV19	.	CASKGPLAGTYNEQFF	TGTGCCAGTAAGGGCCCCCTGGCAGGGACCTACAATGAGCAGTTCTTC
TRBJ1-1	.	TRBV28	.	CASSFAGTNTEAFF	TGTGCCAGCAGTTTTGCAGGGACCAACACTGAAGCTTTCTTT
TRBJ1-2	.	TRBV5-1	TRBD1	CASSFAMTRGTGGNYGYTF	TGCGCCAGCAGCTTCGCAATGACGAGGGGGACAGGGGGCAACTATGGCTACACCTTC
TRBJ1-2	.	TRBV6-1	.	CASSLQGLEGYTF	TGTGCCAGCAGCCTCCAGGGGCTAGAAGGCTACACCTTC
TRBJ1-5	.	TRBV5-1	.	CASSLQGDSNQPQHF	TGCGCCAGCAGCTTGCAAGGGGATAGCAATCAGCCCCAGCATTTT